This TCR beta chain was sequenced for a study of chronic HIV infection and antiretroviral therapy. The germline gives CDR1 MNHEY, CDR2 SVGEGT. The CDR3 is 14 amino acids. J gave up 4 bases and V 5 bases, and 6 bases lay outside the gene matches. TCRdb re-called the 5' RACE reads through MiXCR, storing one row per CDR3 protein. Of tens of thousands of distinct CDR3 sequences listed, roughly 8% were seen once; the top ten hold 2.9%. Source material: peripheral blood. This TCR came from an adult who had HIV and had not received antiretroviral therapy, or was an uninfected healthy control (not recorded which). The gene calls are TRBV6-2 or TRBV6-3 and TRBJ1-1; 8 positions match TRBD1. The CDR3 sequence: CASSTRQGITEAFF. CDR3 in DNA: TGTGCCAGCAGTACTAGACAGGGGATCACTGAAGCTTTCTTT.